The clone carrying this T cell receptor (beta chain) has a count of ten or more. Its antigen is still unknown. The data originate from a study of T cells in Graves' hyperthyroidism and ophthalmopathy. Whole-study results and caveats: Blood also contained most expanded thyroid clonotypes above 0.001.

Researchers amplified the TCR beta CDR3 regions from RNA transcripts. TCR CDR3 regions were first amplified by RT-PCR with HTBI primers. TCRdb itself ran the multiplex PCR reads through MiXCR, one entry per CDR3 protein. This table has some 550,000 distinct CDR3 sequences, around 16% appearing once. The CDR3 runs 13 residues. Trimming stripped 6 bases from V and 7 bases from J, with 15 bases between. Diagnostic decisions used clinical symptoms, serum thyroxine and TRAb, thyroid ultrasound and orbital computed tomography. Cells are PBMCs isolated from 10 ml of fresh blood. The source material was blood. The rearrangement uses TRBV12-3 or TRBV12-4 and TRBJ2-5; D gene unclear. This clonotype was obtained from a woman between 40 and 55 years old with Graves' ophthalmopathy. The CDR3 DNA reads TGTGCCAGCAGCCCCTACCTTGTTGGGACCCAGTACTTC. Translating it yields CASSPYLVGTQYF.